Presented here are 9 T cell receptor beta chains from one specimen sequenced in a study of CXCR3-negative and CXCR3-positive naive CD8 T cells. Antigens of these TCRs are unknown. The authors prepared UMI-labeled TRB cDNA libraries by 5' RACE. TCRdb re-called the 5' RACE reads and shows each CDR3 protein once, DNA omitted. This sample's clone table lists 55,000 to 65,000 distinct CDR3 sequences. The study, taken as a whole, reports: Hydrophobicity of TRB CDR3s was greater in CXCR3-positive naive cells than in CXCR3-negative naive cells.

The sample taken for sequencing was naive CXCR3+ CD8+ T cells from blood. Subset of the sample: CD45RO-CCR7+CD27+CD95- naive CD8+ T cells expressing CXCR3 (TNR3+). These receptors originate from a human donor in good health. Some clones in this sample may be carry-over from other donors' samples.

V and J are TRBV27 and TRBJ2-7; TCRdb indicates TRBD1, and absent DNA this call remains unverified. Germline CDR1 MNHEY, CDR2 SMNVEV (reference sequence). The CDR3 contains 14 residues. The CDR3 sequence: CASSRTGTTYEQYF.

The rearrangement joins TRBV27 to TRBJ2-6. This CDR3 comprises 15 residues. Germline values: CDR1 MNHEY, CDR2 SMNVEV (reference sequence). This CDR3 reads CASSFGFSGANVLTF.

The J gene is TRBJ2-5, the V gene TRBV12-3 or TRBV12-4; no DNA is available, so the TRBD1 call from TCRdb remains unchecked. The CDR3 is 16 residues long. The CDR3 protein is CASSRWDRGDQETQYF.

The gene calls are TRBV6-2 or TRBV6-3 and TRBJ2-1. This CDR3 is 14 amino acids long. Germline V lookup: CDR1 MNHEY, CDR2 SVGEGT. The CDR3 spells CASSWRDSYNEQFF.

The chain carries TRBV7-8 and TRBJ2-1; the D call of TRBD1 rests on TCRdb alone, since no DNA is present to check it. This CDR3 contains 16 residues. Germline V gives CDR1 SGHVS, CDR2 FQNEAQ. This CDR3 reads CASTKGGSSSYNEQFF.

V usage is TRBV20-1 and J usage is TRBJ2-7; as DNA is missing, the TRBD1 call by TCRdb cannot be tested. There are 13 residues in the CDR3. CDR1 DFQATT and CDR2 SNEGSKA come from the germline V gene (reference sequence). This CDR3 is CSASPRASYEQYF.

The V call is TRBV29-1, the J call TRBJ1-2. The CDR3 runs to 13 residues. Looked up from germline, CDR1 is SQVTM and CDR2 is ANQGSEA. CDR3 loop: CSGGPLGSIGYTF.

This rearrangement joins TRBV13 to TRBJ1-1; TCRdb selects TRBD1, and the lack of DNA leaves this call unchecked. The CDR3 spans 15 residues. Germline values: CDR1 PRHDT, CDR2 FYEKMQ (reference sequence). CDR3: CASSLMDRGNTEAFF. The whole variable domain, filled in from reference TRBV13 and TRBJ1-1, reads AAGVIQSPRHLIKEKRETATLKCYPIPRHDTVYWYQQGPGQDPQFLISFYEKMQSDKGSIPDRFSAQQFSDYHSELNMSSLELGDSALYFCASSLMDRGNTEAFFGQGTRLTVV.

This sequence joins TRBV5-1 and TRBJ1-2. CDR1 and CDR2 from the germline V gene are SGHRS and YFSETQ. The CDR3 has 16 residues. The CDR3: CASSNQGVQPFYGYTF.